One sample yielded the 23 T cell receptor beta chains listed below, sequenced in a study of T cells after yellow fever vaccination (dated by TCRdb to between 2017 and 2020). According to the study, the label for this sample's treatment or condition signals: live attenuated yellow fever vaccine strain. Library construction relied on 5' RACE. The sequencer listed for this sample is Illumina HiSeq 2500. TCRdb applied fastp at Q25 and MiXCR to the public reads, then kept only in-frame beta chains. Rows are combined by CDR3 protein, so each entry shows the most common genes and DNA. Present in this sample are about 240,000 distinct CDR3 sequences, less than 9% of which were seen just once. Roughly 0.93% of the sample is taken by the ten largest. Material: CD4+ T cells sorted from PBMCs, obtained 15 days after the yellow fever booster vaccination. These receptors all stem from a young man who received the YFV17D yellow fever vaccine.

V and J are TRBV7-2 and TRBJ2-1; 7 bases are a match to TRBD2. The CDR3 loop spans 16 amino acids. Germline V lookup: CDR1 SGHTA, CDR2 FQGNSA. V lost 6 bases to trimming and J lost 8 bases; unmatched junction nucleotides: 16. CDR3 residues: CASRPAGSGKRDEQFF. The CDR3, as DNA: TGTGCCAGCAGACCTGCGGGGAGCGGGAAAAGGGATGAGCAGTTCTTC.

A few counts support this clonotype. The V gene is TRBV6-2 or TRBV6-3, the J gene TRBJ2-6, with D possibly being TRBD1 (5 bases). The CDR3 covers 15 residues. CDR1 MNHEY and CDR2 SVGEGT come from the germline V gene. Trimming removed 8 bases at V and 2 bases at J, with 13 bases between. The CDR3 DNA is TGTGCCAGCGGTGGACGGACACCTGGGGCCAACGTCCTGACTTTC. Amino acid sequence: CASGGRTPGANVLTF.

The V call is TRBV7-8, the J call TRBJ2-7; TRBD2 aligns across 15 bases. The trim removed 5 bases at V and 1 base at J, leaving 9 bases unmatched. CDR1 and CDR2 from the germline V gene are SGHVS and FQNEAQ. This CDR3 is built from 18 residues. The CDR3 DNA is TGTGCCAGCAGCCTACAACCGGGACTAGCGGGAGGATCCTACGAGCAGTACTTC. Protein product: CASSLQPGLAGGSYEQYF.

This clonotype was counted between two and nine times. The rearrangement joins TRBV3-1 to TRBJ2-2; TRBD1 agrees at 10 bases. Germline assignment: CDR1 LGHDT and CDR2 YNNKEL (reference sequence). The CDR3 has 16 residues. V gave up 5 bases and J gave up 4 bases; unmatched junction bases: 7. Here the CDR3 DNA reads TGTGCCAGCAGCTCACACCGGGACAGGGGCACCGGGGAGCTGTTTTTT. It codes for CASSSHRDRGTGELFF. The full variable domain, with the rest looked up from reference TRBV3-1 and TRBJ2-2, is DTAVSQTPKYLVTQMGNDKSIKCEQNLGHDTMYWYKQDSKKFLKIMFSYNNKELIINETVPNRFSPKSPDKAHLNLHINSLELGDSAVYFCASSSHRDRGTGELFFGEGSRLTVL.

CDR3 residues: CASSVVAGSREQYF. For the CDR3, the DNA is TGTGCCAGCAGCGTAGTCGCAGGCTCGCGCGAGCAGTACTTC. The chain couples TRBV9 to TRBJ2-7; no clear D. The ends were cut back, 0 bases at V and 6 bases at J, with 13 bases in the middle. Germline CDR1 reads SGDLS; CDR2 reads YYNGEE. This CDR3 comprises 14 residues.

In this sample, this clonotype turned up a few times. This rearrangement joins TRBV5-1 to TRBJ2-5; TRBD1 aligns across 9 bases. The CDR3 has 16 amino acids. The germline gives CDR1 SGHRS, CDR2 YFSETQ. Trimming took 1 base from V and 5 from J; bases not matched to a gene: 9. The CDR3: CASSLSGTGIGETQYF. The CDR3 DNA is TGCGCCAGCAGCTTGAGCGGGACAGGGATTGGGGAGACCCAGTACTTC.

The genes are TRBV18 and TRBJ2-1; D unclear. This CDR3 contains 14 residues. Per the germline V gene, CDR1 is KGHSH and CDR2 is LQKENI. With 2 bases removed from V and 5 bases from J, the gap between germline ends came to 10 bases. CDR3 sequence reads: CASSPGLMNNEQFF. The CDR3 DNA reads as TGTGCCAGCTCACCAGGGCTGATGAACAATGAGCAGTTCTTC.

In this sample, this clonotype turned up a few times. J is TRBJ2-2 and V is TRBV11-3, with 8 bases identical to TRBD1. The CDR3 runs 16 residues. V shed 1 base, J shed 7 bases, and the junction held 8 bases outside the gene matches. From germline, CDR1 is SGHNT and CDR2 YENEEA. Here the CDR3 DNA reads TGTGCCAGCAGCTTAGCCCCCGGACAGGGAGTCGGGGAGCTGTTTTTT. Translation: CASSLAPGQGVGELFF.

This clonotype was recorded a few times. The V gene is TRBV12-3 or TRBV12-4, the J gene TRBJ2-7; 10 positions agree with TRBD1. The CDR3 sequence is 17 residues long. J lost 6 bases, V lost 1 base, and 12 bases had no gene match. The CDR3 DNA follows: TGTGCCAGCAGTTTAGGGGGCAAGGGGACAGGGGTTAGCGAGCAGTACTTC. The encoded protein is CASSLGGKGTGVSEQYF.

The chain employs TRBV19 and TRBJ2-1; D not certain. V lost 1 base and J lost 0, with 4 bases in between. The germline V gene has CDR1 LNHDA and CDR2 SQIVND (reference sequence). CDR3 length: 14 amino acids. The CDR3 sequence is CASSIAASYNEQFF. In DNA form, the CDR3 reads TGTGCCAGTAGTATAGCTGCCTCCTACAATGAGCAGTTCTTC.

This clonotype appeared a few times. The chain couples TRBV12-3 or TRBV12-4 to TRBJ1-3; D gene ambiguous. V was trimmed by 2 bases and J by 0 bases, leaving 8 bases between them. The CDR3 extends over 15 amino acids. CDR3 bases: TGTGCCAGCAGTTTATTGCAGATCTCTGGAAACACCATATATTTT. Amino acids: CASSLLQISGNTIYF.

This clonotype showed up just a few times. The chain joins TRBV6-2 or TRBV6-3 to TRBJ2-7; 9 bases are shared with TRBD1. Germline lookup yields CDR1 MNHEY and CDR2 SVGEGT. J was trimmed by 1 base and V by 6 bases; bases with no gene match: 7. The CDR3 is 15 amino acids. This CDR3 is CASSQTGQGSYEQYF. CDR3 nucleotide sequence: TGTGCCAGCAGCCAAACGGGACAGGGATCCTACGAGCAGTACTTC.

This clonotype was seen many times. The chain couples TRBV18 to TRBJ2-2, with D perhaps TRBD2 (6 bases). The CDR3 extends over 16 amino acids. Germline V gives CDR1 KGHSH, CDR2 LQKENI. Trimming took 2 bases from V and 1 from J, leaving 11 bases between them. This CDR3 is CASSPGGKRNTGELFF. CDR3 DNA sequence: TGTGCCAGCTCACCAGGGGGGAAGAGGAACACCGGGGAGCTGTTTTTT.

In its sample, this clonotype was seen many times. The chain couples TRBV5-1 to TRBJ2-5; a weak D match, TRBD2 (6 bases). Germline CDR1 SGHRS, CDR2 YFSETQ. The CDR3 has 15 residues. V was trimmed by 0 bases and J by 5 bases, leaving 14 bases between them. CDR3 sequence reads: CASSLARGSSETQYF. The CDR3 DNA is TGCGCCAGCAGCTTGGCGCGGGGATCCTCCGAGACCCAGTACTTC.

The chain employs TRBV6-6 and TRBJ2-7; no clear D gene. In germline, CDR1 is MNHNY, CDR2 SVGAGI (reference sequence). Trimming stripped 8 bases from V and 2 bases from J, with 10 bases between. The CDR3 totals 12 residues. CDR3 in amino acids: CASGGQPYEQYF. DNA of the CDR3: TGTGCCAGCGGCGGCCAGCCCTACGAGCAGTACTTC.

The CDR3 loop is CASSRQVQETQYF. The CDR3 DNA sequence: TGTGCCAGCAGCCGACAAGTACAAGAGACCCAGTACTTC. V usage is TRBV7-2 and J usage is TRBJ2-5; D gene unclear. Germline V CDR1 and CDR2: SGHTA, FQGNSA. V gave up 5 bases and J gave up 2 bases, with 9 bases separating them. This CDR3 comprises 13 residues.

With respect to this clonotype: This may arise from a read error, as a much more abundant clone is one base away. The chain links TRBV28 to TRBJ2-2, with 7 bases fitting TRBD1. This CDR3 spans 18 amino acids. Germline loops: CDR1 MDHEN, CDR2 SYDVKM. V lost 6 bases to trimming and J lost 2 bases; unmatched junction nucleotides: 15. CDR3 DNA: TGTGCCAGCAGCCCCCCGTTAGGACAGGCGATTAACACCGGGGAGCTGTTTTTT. It translates to CASSPPLGQAINTGELFF.

As regards this clonotype: This could be a read error, since a much larger clone is one nucleotide away. The CDR3 here is CASSHRENIQYF. As DNA, the CDR3 is TGTGCCAGCAGCCACCGGGAAAACATTCAGTACTTC. This sequence joins TRBV3-1 and TRBJ2-4; D is uncertain. CDR1 is LGHDT, CDR2 YNNKEL, per germline (reference sequence). The V end lost 3 bases, the J end lost 5 bases, and 5 bases lay between the germline ends. The CDR3 contains 12 residues.

This clonotype was observed many times. The chain combines TRBV5-6 with TRBJ2-2; 10 bases fit TRBD2. This CDR3 is built from 15 residues. Germline V CDR1 and CDR2: SGHDT, YYEEEE. J lost 6 bases, V lost 4 bases, and 6 bases had no gene match. Written as DNA, the CDR3 is TGTGCCAGCAGCCGTCCTAGCGGGAGTTCCGGGGAGCTGTTTTTT. Its protein is CASSRPSGSSGELFF.

The chain links TRBV20-1 to TRBJ2-1; the match to TRBD2 covers 7 bases. The CDR3 has 13 residues. From germline, CDR1 is DFQATT and CDR2 SNEGSKA (reference sequence). J lost 7 bases, V lost 3 bases, and 6 bases had no gene match. This CDR3 reads CSASGRKENEQFF. CDR3 nucleotides: TGCAGTGCTAGCGGGAGGAAAGAGAATGAGCAGTTCTTC.

This clonotype was recorded a few times. The chain carries TRBV7-9 and TRBJ2-7; 8 bases agree with TRBD1. CDR1 and CDR2 (germline): SEHNR, FQNEAQ (reference sequence). The V segment lost 2 bases and the J segment 6 bases; nucleotides outside the gene matches: 6. The CDR3 covers 14 residues. The CDR3, as DNA: TGTGCCAGCAGCTTACTCGGTGACAGGGGCGAGCAGTACTTC. Its translation: CASSLLGDRGEQYF.

This clonotype has ten or more counts. This sequence joins TRBV4-2 and TRBJ2-5; D remains ambiguous. This CDR3 comprises 15 residues. The V end was cut by 0 bases, the J end by 5 bases, with 13 bases between. Germline values: CDR1 LGHNA, CDR2 YNFKEQ. The CDR3 sequence: CASSQDEARRETQYF. As DNA, the CDR3 is TGTGCCAGCAGCCAAGATGAGGCTCGTAGGGAGACCCAGTACTTC.

The genes are TRBV15 and TRBJ2-7, with D hard to call. The CDR3 sequence is 14 residues long. CDR1 LNHNV and CDR2 YYDKDF come from the germline V gene (reference sequence). Trimming shortened V by 3 bases and J by 3 bases, and 12 bases separated the two germline ends. The CDR3 region is CATSRSVPGYEQYF. The CDR3 coding sequence is TGTGCCACCAGCAGGTCTGTTCCAGGCTACGAGCAGTACTTC.